This note documents a single T cell receptor (beta chain) sequence. The sample originates from a study of cytomegalovirus exposure and HLA in healthy donors. This PCR relied on a set of 60 Vbeta primers and 13 Jbeta primers. The assay was immunoSEQ multiplex PCR, and TCRdb's table has in-frame clones only and misses some. Of around 140,000 clones in the sample, less than 10% are singletons; the top ten hold 1.5% to 2%. Germline CDR1 reads SSHAT; CDR2 reads FNYEAQ (reference sequence). The CDR3 runs to 15 residues. V was trimmed by 1 base and J by 5 bases, leaving 14 bases between them. The sequence derives from a man between 45 and 60 years old in good health and CMV-seronegative. The sequenced material came from PBMCs. The chain employs TRBV7-7 and TRBJ2-5, with D tentatively TRBD2 (6 bases). The CDR3 sequence is CASSLDAGGMETQYF. In DNA, the CDR3 is TGTGCCAGCAGCTTAGACGCGGGCGGGATGGAGACCCAGTACTTC. The variable domain in full, with the rest retrieved from reference TRBV7-7 and TRBJ2-5, is GAGVSQSPRYKVTKRGQDVTLRCDPISSHATLYWYQQALGQGPEFLTYFNYEAQPDKSGLPSDRFSAERPEGSISTLTIQRTEQRDSAMYRCASSLDAGGMETQYFGPGTRLLVL.